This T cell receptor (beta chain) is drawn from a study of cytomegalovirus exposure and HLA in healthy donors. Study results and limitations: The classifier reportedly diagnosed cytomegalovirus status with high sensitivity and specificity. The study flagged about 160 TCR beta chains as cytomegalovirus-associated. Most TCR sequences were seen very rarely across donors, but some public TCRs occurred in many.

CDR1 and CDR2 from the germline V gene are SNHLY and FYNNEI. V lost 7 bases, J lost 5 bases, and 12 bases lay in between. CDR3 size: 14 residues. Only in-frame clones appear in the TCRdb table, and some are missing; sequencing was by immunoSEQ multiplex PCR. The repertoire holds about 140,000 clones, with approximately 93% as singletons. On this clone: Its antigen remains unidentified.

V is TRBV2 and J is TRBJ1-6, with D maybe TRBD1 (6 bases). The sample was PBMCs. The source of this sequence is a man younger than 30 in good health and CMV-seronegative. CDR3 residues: CASKVSGDNSPLHF. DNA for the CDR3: TGTGCCAGCAAAGTCTCAGGGGATAATTCACCCCTCCACTTT.